Shown below are 18 T cell receptor beta chains from a single sample sequenced in a study of lymphopenia after photon versus proton radiotherapy (dated by TCRdb to the late 2010s). Library preparation was by the immunoSEQ multiplex PCR assay. The clones in this table, taken by TCRdb from immuneACCESS, are in-frame only. Not every clone is retained; where verified, under half of the shortfall comes from an unresolved V gene, and the cause of the rest is unknown. This sample holds about 20,000 clones; almost 85% were observed only once. Of the sample, around 3% is held by the ten largest clones. Sequences were derived from peripheral blood, sampled from a patient treated with photon-based radiotherapy. The receptors stem from a woman between 50 and 59 years old with pancreatic cancer.

V and J are TRBV28 and TRBJ1-5, with unresolved D. Per germline, CDR1 MDHEN and CDR2 SYDVKM. CDR3 length equals 15 residues. V gave up 3 bases and J gave up 0 bases, with 9 bases separating them. CDR3 DNA: TGTGCCAGCAGTTTGTACAGAGATAGCAATCAGCCCCAGCATTTT. Translating gives CASSLYRDSNQPQHF.

The V gene is TRBV5-1, the J gene TRBJ2-7; 7 bases agree with TRBD2. V trimming: 1 base; J trimming: 7 bases; junction bases outside the gene matches: 8. The CDR3 sequence is 14 residues long. The germline V gene has CDR1 SGHRS and CDR2 YFSETQ. This CDR3 is CASSLRAGAGEQYF. The CDR3 region has the DNA TGCGCCAGCAGCTTGAGGGCGGGAGCAGGGGAGCAGTACTTC.

The chain employs TRBV27 and TRBJ2-3, with TRBD1 identical over 7 bases. J gave up 0 bases and V 5 bases, and 11 bases lay outside the gene matches. Germline CDR1 and CDR2: MNHEY and SMNVEV (reference sequence). This CDR3 is built from 17 residues. CDR3 nucleotide sequence: TGTGCCAGCAGTCATCTTCGGGACAGCCGTAGCACAGATACGCAGTATTTT. It encodes CASSHLRDSRSTDTQYF.

The chain uses TRBV4-3 and TRBJ1-1; possibly TRBD1 for D (6 bases). The V gene lost 4 bases and the J gene lost 3 bases, with 15 bases spanning the gap. Per the germline V gene, CDR1 is LGHNA and CDR2 is YSLEER. The CDR3 sequence is 15 residues long. CDR3 DNA sequence: TGCGCCAGCAGCCGGGGGGGCGGAGGGGACACTGAAGCTTTCTTT. It is translated as CASSRGGGGDTEAFF.

V is TRBV4-3 and J is TRBJ2-7; tentative D call: TRBD2 (5 bases). The CDR3 sequence is 12 residues long. Germline loops: CDR1 LGHNA, CDR2 YSLEER. Trimming removed 2 bases from V and 4 bases from J, with 6 bases in between. The CDR3 reads CASSQSGYEQYF. The CDR3 region has the DNA TGCGCCAGCAGCCAAAGCGGATACGAGCAGTACTTC.

V gene TRBV5-1 combines with J gene TRBJ1-2, with a tentative D call TRBD1 (5 bases). Trimming took 3 bases from V and 7 from J, leaving 13 bases between them. This CDR3 spans 13 amino acids. Germline lookup yields CDR1 SGHRS and CDR2 YFSETQ. The CDR3 nucleotides are TGCGCCAGCAGCTCCCCGGGAGGGGTTGGCTACACCTTC. Its protein is CASSSPGGVGYTF. Supplemented by reference TRBV5-1 and TRBJ1-2, the full variable domain reads KAGVTQTPRYLIKTRGQQVTLSCSPISGHRSVSWYQQTPGQGLQFLFEYFSETQRNKGNFPGRFSGRQFSNSRSEMNVSTLELGDSALYLCASSSPGGVGYTFGSGTRLTVV.

This sequence joins TRBV6-6 and TRBJ2-7; TRBD1 matches at 7 bases. After removal of 9 bases from V and 1 base from J, the junction contained 3 bases not matched to a gene. This CDR3 contains 12 residues. Germline V gene lookup returns CDR1 MNHNY and CDR2 SVGAGI (reference sequence). The CDR3 coding sequence is TGTGCCAGTAGCAGGGGGTCCTACGAGCAGTACTTC. Its protein product is CASSRGSYEQYF.

The chain combines TRBV5-1 with TRBJ2-7; D unresolved. CDR3 length: 13 amino acids. Trimming removed 0 bases at V and 2 bases at J, with 6 bases between. Germline CDR1 is SGHRS and CDR2 is YFSETQ. Here the CDR3 reads CASSLAGTYEQYF. DNA of the CDR3: TGCGCCAGCAGCTTGGCAGGTACCTACGAGCAGTACTTC.

This chain links TRBV5-6 with TRBJ2-3; 11 bases agree with TRBD1. The germline CDR1 and CDR2 sequences are SGHDT and YYEEEE. The J segment lost 3 bases and the V segment lost 1 base, leaving 4 bases of the junction unmatched. The CDR3 is made up of 16 amino acids. CDR3 residues: CASSLTGTGGTDTQYF. The CDR3 DNA sequence: TGTGCCAGCAGCTTGACTGGGACAGGGGGGACAGATACGCAGTATTTT.

The chain employs TRBV9 and TRBJ2-1; unclear D gene. The CDR3 runs 13 residues. Germline values: CDR1 SGDLS, CDR2 YYNGEE. With 0 bases removed from V and 3 bases from J, the gap between germline ends came to 4 bases. For the CDR3, the DNA is TGTGCCAGCAGCGTAGGGCACTACAATGAGCAGTTCTTC. Protein product: CASSVGHYNEQFF.

This chain connects TRBV6-6 to TRBJ1-3; 8 bases map to TRBD1. Unmatched junction bases numbered 3, after V lost 5 bases and J lost 0 bases. CDR3 length: 15 amino acids. From germline, CDR1 is MNHNY and CDR2 SVGAGI (reference sequence). The CDR3: CASSRTGPSGNTIYF. The CDR3 nucleotides are TGTGCCAGCAGTAGGACAGGGCCCTCTGGAAACACCATATATTTT.

V gene TRBV4-1 combines with J gene TRBJ1-5, with a tentative D call TRBD1 (5 bases). The ends were cut back, 0 bases at V and 8 bases at J, with 17 bases in the middle. The CDR3 sequence is 16 residues long. Germline lookup yields CDR1 MGHRA and CDR2 YSYEKL. CDR3 DNA: TGCGCCAGCAGCCAAGATCCCGAAGCCAGGGCGAAGCCCCAGCATTTT. This encodes CASSQDPEARAKPQHF.

The chain joins TRBV7-2 to TRBJ2-3; 13 positions agree with TRBD2. The V segment lost 5 bases and the J segment 6 bases; nucleotides outside the gene matches: 8. The CDR3 has 16 residues. Germline V gene data show CDR1 as SGHTA and CDR2 as FQGNSA. The CDR3 reads CASSPGLAGRADTQYF. The DNA of the CDR3 is TGTGCCAGCAGCCCGGGACTAGCGGGGAGGGCGGATACGCAGTATTTT.

The gene calls are TRBV7-9 and TRBJ2-3, with 7 bases fitting TRBD1. The V segment lost 0 bases and the J segment 2 bases; nucleotides outside the gene matches: 8. The CDR3 spans 17 residues. From germline, CDR1 is SEHNR and CDR2 FQNEAQ (reference sequence). CDR3 coding DNA: TGTGCCAGCAGCTTAGCGGGTGCCGGGACAGCCACAGATACGCAGTATTTT. This sequence encodes CASSLAGAGTATDTQYF.

The chain combines TRBV28 with TRBJ2-5; D might be TRBD1 (6 bases). The assigned J gene may be wrong: the sequence end matches TRBJ2-7 better. The length of the CDR3 is 14 residues. Per germline, CDR1 MDHEN and CDR2 SYDVKM. The CDR3 loop is CASSFPPGVREQYF. The CDR3 nucleotides are TGTGCCAGCAGTTTCCCGCCAGGGGTTCGCGAGCAGTACTTC.

The rearrangement links TRBV11-3 to TRBJ2-1; weak D call: TRBD2 (6 bases). The V end lost 2 bases, the J end lost 14 bases, and 13 bases lay between the germline ends. This CDR3 is built from 12 residues. CDR1 and CDR2 (germline): SGHNT, YENEEA. CDR3 DNA: TGTGCCAGCAGCTTAACCGGAGGGGATGAGTTCTTC. Translated: CASSLTGGDEFF.

V and J are TRBV7-8 and TRBJ2-7; D unresolved. Germline CDR1 reads SGHVS; CDR2 reads FQNEAQ. Trimming removed 2 bases at V and 0 bases at J, with 11 bases between. The length of the CDR3 is 15 residues. DNA for the CDR3: TGTGCCAGCAGCTTAACCGACGAGGTCTCCTACGAGCAGTACTTC. This sequence encodes CASSLTDEVSYEQYF.

The genes are TRBV4-3 and TRBJ1-2; D unresolved. Germline CDR1 is LGHNA and CDR2 is YSLEER. V lost 0 bases and J lost 2, with 10 bases in between. CDR3 length: 15 residues. The CDR3 bases are TGCGCCAGCAGCCAAGATCGGACGGTCAACTATGGCTACACCTTC. Its translation is CASSQDRTVNYGYTF.